This T cell receptor (beta chain) was retrieved from a study of T-cell reconstitution after alpha-beta-depleted transplantation in children. Whole-study findings and limits: Newly produced T cells mostly accounted for T-cell counts and diversity one year post-transplant. Where alpha-beta T cells came from about two months after transplant was reportedly several hundred expanded graft clones.

The CDR3 has 16 amino acids. CDR1 is MNHEY and CDR2 is SVGAGI in the germline V gene. V dropped 0 bases and J dropped 2 bases, with 14 bases sitting between them. During its preparation, the TCRbeta library received unique molecular identifiers. MiXCR, applied by TCRdb to the PCR reads, yields one record per CDR3 protein. Of tens of thousands of distinct CDR3 sequences listed, under 8% were seen once; the top ten hold 25% to 30%. In this sample, this clonotype turned up many times. Antigen unknown. This material consisted of peripheral blood, taken 60 days after TCRalphabeta/CD19-depleted stem cell transplant. The chain uses TRBV6-5 and TRBJ2-7; D is tentatively TRBD1 or TRBD2 (5 bases each). The receptor comes from a child under three years old who had a stem cell transplant for acute myeloid leukemia, so the T cells may come from the graft donor. The DNA of the CDR3 is TGTGCCAGCAGTTACTCGATATTTGGGGACGCCTACGAGCAGTACTTC. Translation gives CASSYSIFGDAYEQYF.